These 17 T cell receptor beta chains originate from one sample sequenced in a study of T cells in Graves' hyperthyroidism and ophthalmopathy. TCR beta CDR3 regions were amplified from RNA. A first-round RT-PCR of the TCR CDR3 used the HTBI primer set. Each CDR3 protein gets one entry after TCRdb re-called the multiplex PCR reads with MiXCR. This table holds 500,000 to 750,000 distinct CDR3 sequences, approximately 14% found once. The source material was blood. These receptors all stem from a woman in her twenties or thirties with Graves' hyperthyroidism.

This clonotype was seen ten or more times. The CDR3 sequence: CASSLHGQARPDTQYF. DNA of the CDR3: TGTGCCAGCAGTTTGCATGGGCAGGCACGCCCAGATACGCAGTATTTT. This chain uses TRBV12-3 or TRBV12-4 with TRBJ2-3; D remains unclear. This CDR3 spans 16 amino acids. V shed 3 bases and J shed 4 bases, with 17 bases lying between them.

On this clonotype itself: The conserved final phenylalanine or tryptophan is absent from the CDR3, which likely points to a read error. This rearrangement joins TRBV7-9 to TRBJ2-7; 11 positions agree with TRBD1. Germline assignment: CDR1 SEHNR and CDR2 FQNEAQ (reference sequence). Trimming at V came to 4 bases and at J to 5 bases, leaving 7 bases not matched to a gene. This CDR3 is built from 15 residues. CDR3 bases: TGTGCCAGCAGCTCGGGACAGGGGGAAGCCGACGAGCAGTACCTC. Translation gives CASSSGQGEADEQYL.

This clonotype was recorded a few times. This chain connects TRBV25-1 to TRBJ2-7, with D possibly matching TRBD1 (6 bases). CDR3 size: 14 residues. The V and J ends lost 2 bases and 4 bases respectively, with 12 bases between them. The V gene's germline CDR1 is MGHDK and CDR2 SYGVNS. The CDR3: CASSELSRGYEQYF. CDR3 bases: TGTGCCAGCAGTGAACTGAGCAGGGGATACGAGCAGTACTTC.

Many counts were recorded for this clonotype. The chain has TRBV30 and TRBJ2-7, with a tentative D call TRBD1 (6 bases). The CDR3 is 12 amino acids. Germline CDR1 is GTSNPN and CDR2 is SVGIG (reference sequence). V lost 7 bases, J lost 5 bases, and 15 bases lay in between. Written as DNA, the CDR3 is TGTGCCTTAGGACAGTTCCCTGACGAGCAGTACTTC. It encodes CALGQFPDEQYF.

This clonotype was seen only a few times. The rearrangement joins TRBV27 to TRBJ2-7, with D tentatively TRBD1 (5 bases). CDR1 is MNHEY, CDR2 SMNVEV, per germline (reference sequence). The V gene lost 1 base and the J gene lost 3 bases, with 13 bases spanning the gap. There are 15 residues in the CDR3. The chain's CDR3 is CASSLFADRNYEQYF. The CDR3 bases are TGTGCCAGCAGTTTATTTGCTGACAGAAACTACGAGCAGTACTTC.

The rearrangement joins TRBV19 to TRBJ1-5; D might be TRBD1 (6 bases). The CDR3 totals 15 residues. Trimming took off 5 bases at V and 0 bases at J, with 11 bases between the two ends. Germline-derived CDR1 and CDR2 are LNHDA and SQIVND (reference sequence). CDR3 loop: CASSLGGSSNQPQHF. DNA of the CDR3: TGTGCCAGTAGTCTCGGGGGCTCTAGCAATCAGCCCCAGCATTTT.

In its sample, this clonotype was seen a few times. The rearrangement joins TRBV30 to TRBJ2-1; 8 bases map to TRBD2. This CDR3 is built from 12 residues. Trimming at V came to 5 bases and at J to 7 bases, leaving 4 bases not matched to a gene. The germline gives CDR1 GTSNPN, CDR2 SVGIG (reference sequence). CDR3 protein: CAWGRLANEQFF. CDR3 nucleotides: TGTGCCTGGGGGAGACTAGCGAATGAGCAGTTCTTC.

The chain carries TRBV6-2 or TRBV6-3 and TRBJ2-7; TRBD1 is a possible D gene (7 bases). The V gene lost 6 bases and the J gene lost 2 bases, with 14 bases spanning the gap. The CDR3 is made up of 14 amino acids. Germline V lookup: CDR1 MNHEY, CDR2 SVGEGT. CDR3 sequence (DNA): TGTGCCAGCAGCTTACAGGGGAGGCCCTACGAGCAGTACTTC. Its translation: CASSLQGRPYEQYF.

This chain links TRBV19 with TRBJ2-7; 8 positions agree with TRBD2. The ends lost 4 bases at V and 3 bases at J; junction bases unmatched: 5. Germline V CDR1 and CDR2: LNHDA, SQIVND (reference sequence). The CDR3 runs to 14 residues. The CDR3, as DNA: TGTGCCAGTAGTAAAAGCGGGAGAGACTACGAGCAGTACTTC. Encoded protein: CASSKSGRDYEQYF.

This clonotype came up many times. This sequence joins TRBV6-6 and TRBJ2-7; 7 bases map to TRBD2. The CDR3 sequence is 13 residues long. Germline V gene sequence: CDR1 MNHNY, CDR2 SVGAGI (reference sequence). With 1 base clipped from V and 7 bases from J, the junction kept 4 bases outside the gene matches. CDR3 nucleotide sequence: TGTGCCAGCAGTTACTTGCGGGAGCGTGAGCAGTACTTC. The encoded protein is CASSYLREREQYF.

Many counts were recorded for this clonotype. This chain connects TRBV6-5 to TRBJ1-1, with D tentatively TRBD1 (6 bases). The ends were cut back, 2 bases at V and 0 bases at J, with 19 bases in the middle. This CDR3 is built from 18 residues. The germline gives CDR1 MNHEY, CDR2 SVGAGI. The CDR3 DNA follows: TGTGCCAGCAGTTACGGGATACTTGGGACACCTATGAACACTGAAGCTTTCTTT. It codes for CASSYGILGTPMNTEAFF.

The CDR3 sequence: CASSLYPGGGGNEQYF. CDR3 coding DNA: TGTGCCAGCAGTTTATATCCCGGGGGAGGGGGGAACGAGCAGTACTTC. The gene calls are TRBV6-1 and TRBJ2-7; D might be TRBD2 (7 bases). The CDR3 has 16 residues. Trimming cost V 5 bases and J 5 bases, with 22 bases left between them. Germline CDR1 and CDR2: MNHNS and SASEGT.

This clonotype was observed at least ten times. The chain carries TRBV7-3 and TRBJ1-1; D gene unclear. V lost 4 bases, J lost 0 bases, and 12 bases lay in between. In germline, CDR1 is SGHTA, CDR2 FQGTGA. This CDR3 spans 15 amino acids. The CDR3 nucleotides read TGTGCCAGCAGCTCATCTCCAGATTTGAACACTGAAGCTTTCTTT. This codes for CASSSSPDLNTEAFF.

This clonotype was counted at least ten times. The rearrangement uses TRBV3-1 and TRBJ1-6, with D uncertain. This CDR3 region has 14 residues. Germline V gives CDR1 LGHDT, CDR2 YNNKEL (reference sequence). The V gene lost 3 bases and the J gene lost 2 bases, with 5 bases spanning the gap. The CDR3 is CASSQAPYNSPLHF. CDR3 bases: TGTGCCAGCAGCCAGGCCCCCTATAATTCACCCCTCCACTTT.

The chain employs TRBV9 and TRBJ2-1, with 11 positions matching TRBD2. The CDR3 totals 18 residues. V lost 4 bases, J lost 0 bases, and 9 bases stayed unmatched. Germline V gene data show CDR1 as SGDLS and CDR2 as YYNGEE. CDR3 DNA sequence: TGTGCCAGCAGCACGCGGACTAGCGGGCGGACCTCCTACAATGAGCAGTTCTTC. Amino acid sequence: CASSTRTSGRTSYNEQFF.

This rearrangement joins TRBV27 to TRBJ2-1, with 14 bases that match TRBD2. Germline CDR1 MNHEY, CDR2 SMNVEV (reference sequence). The CDR3 is 16 residues long. Unmatched junction bases numbered 7, after V lost 3 bases and J lost 9 bases. This CDR3 is CASSFGTSGRSSEQFF. The CDR3 DNA reads TGTGCCAGCAGTTTCGGGACTAGCGGGAGAAGTAGTGAGCAGTTCTTC.

This clonotype was seen ten or more times. The V call is TRBV27, the J call TRBJ2-1; TRBD2 aligns across 9 bases. J lost 2 bases, V lost 5 bases, and 7 bases had no gene match. CDR1 MNHEY and CDR2 SMNVEV come from the germline V gene (reference sequence). The CDR3 spans 16 residues. CDR3 DNA: TGTGCCAGCAGTAGAACTAGCGGGCTAACCTACAATGAGCAGTTCTTC. As protein: CASSRTSGLTYNEQFF.